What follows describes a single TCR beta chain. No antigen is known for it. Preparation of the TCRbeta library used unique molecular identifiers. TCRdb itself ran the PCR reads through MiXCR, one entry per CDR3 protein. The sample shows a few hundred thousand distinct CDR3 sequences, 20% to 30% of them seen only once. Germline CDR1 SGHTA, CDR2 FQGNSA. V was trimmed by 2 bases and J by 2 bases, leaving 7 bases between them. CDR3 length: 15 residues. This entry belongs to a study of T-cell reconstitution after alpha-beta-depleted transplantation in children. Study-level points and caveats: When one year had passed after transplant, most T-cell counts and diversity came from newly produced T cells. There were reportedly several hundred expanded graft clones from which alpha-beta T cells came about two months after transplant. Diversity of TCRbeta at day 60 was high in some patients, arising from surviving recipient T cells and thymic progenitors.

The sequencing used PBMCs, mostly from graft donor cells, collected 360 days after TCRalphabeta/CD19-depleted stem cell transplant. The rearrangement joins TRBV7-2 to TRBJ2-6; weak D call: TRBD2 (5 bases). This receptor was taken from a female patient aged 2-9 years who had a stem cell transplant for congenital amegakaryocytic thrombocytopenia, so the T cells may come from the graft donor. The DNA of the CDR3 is TGTGCCAGCAGCTTAAGAGGGACTGGGGCCAACGTCCTGACTTTC. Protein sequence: CASSLRGTGANVLTF.